This T cell receptor beta chain was recorded in a study of chemoradiotherapy in HPV16-positive cancers. This clone was seen only a few times. Clones were read by immunoSEQ multiplex PCR, and TCRdb kept only the in-frame ones, dropping some. In the table there are 14,000 or so clones, around four fifths of which are singletons. V dropped 6 bases and J dropped 4 bases, with 12 bases sitting between them. The CDR3 consists of 13 residues. CDR1 SGHVS and CDR2 FQNEAQ come from the germline V gene. The clonotype originates from a human donor with HPV-associated anogenital cancer. This sample was gathered from a patient who underwent chemoradiotherapy. The chain has TRBV7-8 and TRBJ1-1; perhaps TRBD1 as D (6 bases). CDR3 in DNA: TGTGCCAGCAGGGGGGCAGGGCCCACTGAAGCTTTCTTT. Translated, it gives CASRGAGPTEAFF.